These T cell receptor beta chains were read from a single sample in a study of T-cell reconstitution after alpha-beta-depleted transplantation in children. In TCRdb, the PCR reads were re-called with MiXCR into one record per CDR3 protein. The table shows about 200,000 distinct CDR3 sequences, with more than 14% occurring only once. Sequences were derived from PBMCs from the stem cell graft donor, sampled from the stem cell graft. These receptors all come from a human donor who donated a stem cell graft to a child with acute lymphoblastic leukemia. Both conserved end residues are part of each CDR3. Each record gives: clone size, CDR3 length, D gene, V gene, J gene, CDR3 DNA, CDR3 protein. The D gene is left open where the match is weak. Not all rows give a size; the values are once, few, many and, for expanded clones, a class.

-,13,TRBD1,TRBV13,TRBJ1-1,TGTGCCAGCAGCCCGGGACAGTACACTGAAGCTTTCTTC,CASSPGQYTEAFF
many,13,TRBD2,TRBV20-1,TRBJ2-1,TGCAGTGCTAACCGGGACTACTACAATGAGCAGTTCTTC,CSANRDYYNEQFF
many,15,-,TRBV12-3/TRBV12-4,TRBJ2-7,TGTGCCAGCAGTTTTCTGGCCGGGGCACTCTACGAGCAGTACTTC,CASSFLAGALYEQYF
many,15,TRBD1,TRBV4-1,TRBJ2-3,TGCGCCAGCAGCCAATCGGGACAGCTGGCAGATACGCAGTATTTT,CASSQSGQLADTQYF
-,16,-,TRBV5-5,TRBJ1-5,TGTGCCAGGAGCTCGTCCCCAGGGCTAGGCCATCAGCCCCAGCATTTT,CARSSSPGLGHQPQHF
few,14,TRBD2,TRBV5-1,TRBJ2-7,TGCGCCAGCAGCTTGCGGGAGGTCTCCTACGAGCAGTACTTC,CASSLREVSYEQYF
many,13,-,TRBV12-3/TRBV12-4,TRBJ2-7,TGTGCCAGCAGTCGTCGCAGGGGCTACGAGCAGTACTTC,CASSRRRGYEQYF
many,11,-,TRBV12-3/TRBV12-4,TRBJ1-1,TGTGCCAGCAGTTTCTTGGCAACAGCTTTCTTT,CASSFLATAFF
many,14,-,TRBV5-1,TRBJ2-5,TGCGCCAGCAGCTTTGAGTCGAGCTTTGAGACCCAGTACTTC,CASSFESSFETQYF
-,15,-,TRBV20-1,TRBJ1-1,TGCAGTGGGGGGTGGGGGGCCGTGGGGAACACTGAAGCTTTCTTT,CSGGWGAVGNTEAFF
many,15,TRBD2,TRBV20-1,TRBJ2-1,TGCAGTGCTAGAGATCGGCTAGCGGGAGGGGCTGAGCAGTTCTTC,CSARDRLAGGAEQFF
few,13,-,TRBV12-3/TRBV12-4,TRBJ1-2,TGTGCCAGCAGTCTCAACCGGGACGGTGGCTACACCTTC,CASSLNRDGGYTF
many,13,TRBD1,TRBV29-1,TRBJ2-7,TGCAGCGTAGACCGGGACAGGGTCTACGAGCAGTACTTC,CSVDRDRVYEQYF
few,14,-,TRBV19,TRBJ2-2,TGTGCCTCCTATGCCAGGCGAAACACCGGGGAGCTGTTTTTT,CASYARRNTGELFF
many,14,TRBD2,TRBV5-1,TRBJ2-5,TGCGCCAGCAGCTTGAGCGGGAGTCAAGAGACCCAGTACTTC,CASSLSGSQETQYF
many,15,TRBD2,TRBV20-1,TRBJ2-3,TGCAGTGCTGATCCGACTAGCGGGAGAACAGATACGCAGTATTTT,CSADPTSGRTDTQYF
many,12,-,TRBV5-1,TRBJ2-5,TGCGCCAGCCGGGCACACCAAGAGACCCAGTACTTC,CASRAHQETQYF
many,14,-,TRBV28,TRBJ2-4,TGTGCCAGCAGCCGGGGCGGGGAAGGAGACATTCAGTACTTC,CASSRGGEGDIQYF
-,12,-,TRBV5-6,TRBJ1-2,TGTGCCAGCAGCTATGGCGGCCGGACCTACACCTTC,CASSYGGRTYTF
many,12,-,TRBV4-1,TRBJ1-6,TGCGCCAGCAGCCAAGGCGGGTACCATATCCACTTT,CASSQGGYHIHF
many,18,TRBD2,TRBV3-1,TRBJ2-7,TGTGCCAGCAGCCAAGAAGGCGCGGGGGGCCCGAGCTCCTACGAGCAGTACTTC,CASSQEGAGGPSSYEQYF
many,15,-,TRBV12-5,TRBJ2-7,TGTGCTAGTGCCTCCGGCGGGGTGGTATGGTACGAGCAGTACTTC,CASASGGVVWYEQYF
-,16,TRBD2,TRBV5-1,TRBJ2-6,TGCGCCAGCAGCCCTTCGGGGGGGGCCGGGGCCAACGTCCTGACTTTC,CASSPSGGAGANVLTF
few,18,-,TRBV5-1,TRBJ2-6,TGCGCCAGCAGCTCTTATACCCTCCCAGGCTCTGGGGCCAACGGCCTGACTTTC,CASSSYTLPGSGANGLTF
many,14,TRBD2,TRBV11-2,TRBJ2-1,TGTGCCAGCATCGCGGGAGGGCCCTACAATGAGCAGTTCTTC,CASIAGGPYNEQFF
-,13,TRBD1,TRBV29-1,TRBJ1-1,TGCAGCCTCCGACAGGGCTTCAACACTGAAGCTTTCTTT,CSLRQGFNTEAFF
many,12,-,TRBV5-1,TRBJ2-5,TGCGCCAGCAGCGCGGACGTGGAGACCCAGTACTTC,CASSADVETQYF
many,13,-,TRBV12-3/TRBV12-4,TRBJ1-5,TGTGCCAGCAGTTTTCGGCCTAATCAGCCCCAGCATTTT,CASSFRPNQPQHF
-,13,-,TRBV10-3,TRBJ1-2,TGTGCCATCCGAAGGGACACTAACTATGGCTACACCTTC,CAIRRDTNYGYTF
many,13,-,TRBV5-1,TRBJ2-7,TGCGCCAGCAGCTTGAGCGGGCGGTCGCAGCAGTACTTC,CASSLSGRSQQYF
many,14,-,TRBV5-1,TRBJ1-2,TGCGCCAGCAGCTTGGCCGGGGCAGTCTATGGCTACACCTTC,CASSLAGAVYGYTF
many,15,TRBD1,TRBV12-3/TRBV12-4,TRBJ1-4,TGTGCCAGCAGTCAGAACAGGGGAGAGGACGAAAAACTGTTTTTT,CASSQNRGEDEKLFF
many,21,TRBD2,TRBV11-2,TRBJ2-6,TGTGCCAGCACCAGAGGGTATTTGAGCGGGAGGATATCCTCTGGGGCCAACGTCCTGACTTTC,CASTRGYLSGRISSGANVLTF
few,18,-,TRBV3-1,TRBJ2-4,TGTGCCAGCAGCCAAGATGGGCGCGCCCGGTCCTTAAAAAACATTCAGTACTTC,CASSQDGRARSLKNIQYF
-,14,-,TRBV5-1,TRBJ2-2,TGCGCCAGCAGCGGGACTCCGAACACCGGGGAGCTGTTTTTT,CASSGTPNTGELFF
few,15,-,TRBV27,TRBJ2-3,TGTGCCAGCAGTTTATCGGTTCTTAGCACAGATACGCAGTATTTT,CASSLSVLSTDTQYF
many,13,-,TRBV11-3,TRBJ1-1,TGTGCCAGCAGCTCTGACACGAGCACTGAAGCTTTCTTT,CASSSDTSTEAFF
-,14,TRBD1,TRBV7-2,TRBJ2-7,TGTGCCAGCAGCAAGACGACAGGGGGCTACGAGCAGTACTTC,CASSKTTGGYEQYF
many,13,-,TRBV27,TRBJ2-6,TGTGCCAGCAGTCAAGTCGGGGCCAACGTCCTGACTTTC,CASSQVGANVLTF
few,13,-,TRBV24-1,TRBJ2-5,TGTGCCACCAGTGACAACCCTCAAGAGACCCAGTACTTC,CATSDNPQETQYF
-,17,TRBD2,TRBV6-2/TRBV6-3,TRBJ2-1,TGTGCCAGCATCGAGACATCCACTAGCGGGAGTTACAATGAGCAGTTCTTC,CASIETSTSGSYNEQFF
-,17,TRBD2,TRBV10-3,TRBJ2-1,TGTGCCATCAGTGGAAGACTAGCGGATCATTCCTACAATGAGCAGTTCTTC,CAISGRLADHSYNEQFF
many,12,-,TRBV6-6,TRBJ2-7,TGTGCCAGCAGTTACTCAGGGGACGAGCAGTACTTC,CASSYSGDEQYF
-,14,-,TRBV3-1,TRBJ1-1,TGTGCCAGCAGCCAACAAACAGAGAACACTGAAGCTTTCTTT,CASSQQTENTEAFF
many,13,-,TRBV20-1,TRBJ1-6,TGCAGTGCTCGGGTTGCCTATAATTCACCCCTCCACTTT,CSARVAYNSPLHF
many,14,TRBD1,TRBV7-9,TRBJ2-5,TGTGCCAGCAGCCCTGACAGGGGAAAAGAGACCCAGTACTTC,CASSPDRGKETQYF
many,17,TRBD2,TRBV12-3/TRBV12-4,TRBJ2-1,TGTGCCAGCAGTTTAGGGGCTAGCGGGAGAGGAAGCAATGAGCAGTTCTTC,CASSLGASGRGSNEQFF
few,14,-,TRBV3-1,TRBJ2-1,TGTGCCAGCAGCCAATCCCGCCTAGGCAATGAGCAGTTCTTC,CASSQSRLGNEQFF
-,16,TRBD2,TRBV7-9,TRBJ2-1,TGTGCCAGCAGCTTAGGGTCTGGGTGGAGCGGGAGGCAACGATACTTC,CASSLGSGWSGRQRYF
-,15,-,TRBV18,TRBJ2-3,TGTGCCAGCTCACAACTACTAGCCCCTTCAGATACGCAGTATTTT,CASSQLLAPSDTQYF
many,14,TRBD2,TRBV10-2,TRBJ2-5,TGCGCCAGCAGAGGGCGGGAGAGGGGAGAGACCCAGTACTTC,CASRGRERGETQYF